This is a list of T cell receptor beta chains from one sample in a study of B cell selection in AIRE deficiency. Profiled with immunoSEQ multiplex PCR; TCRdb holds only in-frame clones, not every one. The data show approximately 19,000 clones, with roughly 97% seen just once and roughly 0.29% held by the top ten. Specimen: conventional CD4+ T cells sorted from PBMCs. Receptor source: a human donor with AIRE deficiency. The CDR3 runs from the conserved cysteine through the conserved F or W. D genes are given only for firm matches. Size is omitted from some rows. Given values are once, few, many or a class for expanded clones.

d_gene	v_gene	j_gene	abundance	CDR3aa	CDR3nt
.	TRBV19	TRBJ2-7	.	CAKKPTWAAKKSSYEQYF	TGTGCCAAAAAACCCACATGGGCCGCAAAAAAAAGCTCCTACGAGCAGTACTTC
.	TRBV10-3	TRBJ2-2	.	CAISAWGALNTGELFF	TGTGCCATCAGTGCCTGGGGGGCCCTGAACACCGGGGAGCTGTTTTTT
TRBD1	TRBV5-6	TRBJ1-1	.	CASSQGAWTYTEAFF	TGTGCCAGCAGCCAGGGGGCTTGGACCTACACTGAAGCTTTCTTT
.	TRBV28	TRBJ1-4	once	CAALDLGGNEKLFF	TGTGCCGCTCTAGACCTGGGGGGTAATGAAAAACTGTTTTTT
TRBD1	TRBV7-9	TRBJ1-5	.	CASSRQGSDQPQHF	TGTGCCAGCAGTCGACAGGGATCGGATCAGCCCCAGCATTTT
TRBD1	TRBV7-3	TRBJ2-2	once	CASSPPGTGVRELFF	TGTGCCAGCAGCCCGCCCGGGACAGGGGTCCGGGAGCTGTTTTTT
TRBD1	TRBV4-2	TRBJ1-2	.	CASSVPGQGNYGYTF	TGTGCCAGCAGCGTGCCGGGACAGGGGAACTATGGCTACACCTTC
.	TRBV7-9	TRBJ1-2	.	CASRPRPGHLNYGYTF	TGTGCCAGCAGGCCCAGACCGGGACACCTTAACTATGGCTACACCTTC
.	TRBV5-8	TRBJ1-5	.	CASSRGGDIRPQHF	TGTGCCAGCAGCCGGGGGGGGGACATAAGGCCCCAGCATTTT
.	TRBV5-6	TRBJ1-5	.	CASSLGAYSNQPQHF	TGTGCCAGCAGCTTGGGGGCTTATAGCAATCAGCCCCAGCATTTT
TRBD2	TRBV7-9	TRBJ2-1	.	CASSSLGGGEQFF	TGTGCCAGCAGCTCTCTAGGCGGGGGTGAGCAGTTCTTC
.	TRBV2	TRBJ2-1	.	CASSPRQTNEQFF	TGTGCCAGCAGTCCTAGACAGACCAATGAGCAGTTCTTC
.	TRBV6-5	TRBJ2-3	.	CASSYSTMGPTDTQYF	TGTGCCAGCAGTTACTCGACCATGGGACCGACAGATACGCAGTATTTT
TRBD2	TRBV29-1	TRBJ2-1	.	CSVPLGLAGSYNEQFF	TGCAGCGTTCCCCTGGGACTAGCGGGCTCCTACAATGAGCAGTTCTTC
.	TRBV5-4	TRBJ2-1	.	CASSFSVNEQFF	TGTGCCAGCAGCTTTAGCGTAAATGAGCAGTTCTTC
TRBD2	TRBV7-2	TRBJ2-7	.	CASSLAGSGVLYEQYF	TGTGCCAGCAGCTTAGCGGGTAGCGGGGTTCTGTACGAGCAGTACTTC
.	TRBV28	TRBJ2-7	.	CASRSGSSYEQYF	TGTGCCAGCCGATCGGGCAGCTCCTACGAGCAGTACTTC
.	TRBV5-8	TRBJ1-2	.	CASSLGTAYGYTF	TGTGCCAGCAGCTTAGGGACCGCGTATGGCTACACCTTC
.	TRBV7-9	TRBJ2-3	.	CASSLDLGTQYF	TGTGCCAGCAGCTTAGATTTGGGTACGCAGTATTTT
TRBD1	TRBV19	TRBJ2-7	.	CASSHGTATYEQYF	TGTGCCAGTAGTCATGGGACAGCCACCTACGAGCAGTACTTC
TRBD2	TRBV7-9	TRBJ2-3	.	CASRLSSGGTDTQYF	TGTGCCAGCAGACTTTCTAGCGGAGGCACAGATACGCAGTATTTT
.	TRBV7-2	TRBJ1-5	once	CASSFTVNSNQPQHF	TGTGCCAGCAGCTTTACCGTTAATAGCAATCAGCCCCAGCATTTT
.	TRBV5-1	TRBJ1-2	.	CASSLLGTTAGYGYTF	TGCGCCAGCAGCTTGCTTGGGACCACAGCGGGGTATGGCTACACCTTC
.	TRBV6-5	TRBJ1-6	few	CASSSRGSGSPLHF	TGTGCCAGCAGTTCAAGGGGCTCGGGGTCACCCCTCCACTTT
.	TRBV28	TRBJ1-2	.	CASRRQERNGYTF	TGTGCCAGCAGGAGGCAGGAGCGAAATGGCTACACCTTC
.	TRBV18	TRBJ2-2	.	CASSPPASLNTGELFF	TGTGCCAGCTCACCACCGGCAAGCCTGAACACCGGGGAGCTGTTTTTT
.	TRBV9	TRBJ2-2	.	CASSVIQGTGELFF	TGTGCCAGCAGCGTGATACAGGGCACCGGGGAGCTGTTTTTT
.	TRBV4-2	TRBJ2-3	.	CASSQGSSSLTDTQYF	TGTGCCAGCAGCCAAGGTTCTAGCAGCCTGACAGATACGCAGTATTTT
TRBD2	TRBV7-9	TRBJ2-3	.	CASSLVVSGTSTDTQYF	TGTGCCAGCAGCTTAGTCGTTAGCGGGACTAGCACAGATACGCAGTATTTT
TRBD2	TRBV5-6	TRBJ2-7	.	CASRFSGGNEQYF	TGTGCCAGCAGATTTTCCGGGGGGAACGAGCAGTACTTC
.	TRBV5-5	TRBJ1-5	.	CASSLVAGDQPQHF	TGTGCCAGCAGCTTGGTTGCGGGGGATCAGCCCCAGCATTTT
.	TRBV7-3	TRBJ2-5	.	CASSLVQETQYF	TGTGCCAGCAGCTTAGTACAAGAGACCCAGTACTTC
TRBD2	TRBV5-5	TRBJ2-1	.	CASLRAGTTYNEQFF	TGTGCCAGCCTTCGGGCTGGGACTACTTACAATGAGCAGTTCTTC
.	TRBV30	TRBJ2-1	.	CAWSVGTSSYNEQFF	TGTGCCTGGAGTGTCGGCACCAGCTCCTACAATGAGCAGTTCTTC
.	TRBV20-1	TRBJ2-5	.	CSATQETQYF	TGCAGTGCGACCCAAGAGACCCAGTACTTC
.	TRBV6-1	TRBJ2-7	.	CASRSAASYEQYF	TGTGCCAGCAGGTCGGCCGCTTCCTACGAGCAGTACTTC
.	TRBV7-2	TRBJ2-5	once	CASSLGGGQETQYF	TGTGCCAGCAGCTTAGGCGGAGGGCAAGAGACCCAGTACTTC
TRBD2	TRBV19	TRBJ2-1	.	CATTRRGRFNEQFF	TGTGCCACCACGCGGCGCGGGAGGTTTAATGAGCAGTTCTTC
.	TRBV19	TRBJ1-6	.	CASSISAGSPLHF	TGTGCCAGTAGTATTTCGGCGGGTTCACCCCTCCACTTT
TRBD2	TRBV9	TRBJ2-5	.	CASSARGGATETQYF	TGTGCCAGCAGCGCCCGCGGGGGGGCCACAGAGACCCAGTACTTC
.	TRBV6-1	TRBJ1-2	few	CATLRQSPYGYTF	TGTGCCACCCTAAGACAGAGTCCCTATGGCTACACCTTC
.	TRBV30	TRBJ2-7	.	CASFDRSSYEQYF	TGTGCCTCATTCGACAGGAGCTCCTACGAGCAGTACTTC
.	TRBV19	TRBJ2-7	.	CASSTDWSSYEQYF	TGTGCCAGTAGTACCGACTGGAGCTCCTACGAGCAGTACTTC
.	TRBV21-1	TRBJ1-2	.	CASSKALFCGVWIYGYTF	TGTGCCAGCAGCAAAGCGCTGTTTTGTGGGGTATGGATTTATGGCTACACCTTC
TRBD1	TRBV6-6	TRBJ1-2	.	CASARDSNYGYTF	TGTGCCAGCGCTAGGGACAGTAACTATGGCTACACCTTC
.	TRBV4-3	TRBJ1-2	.	CASSRSIPVNYGYTF	TGCGCCAGCAGCCGCTCTATTCCAGTTAACTATGGCTACACCTTC
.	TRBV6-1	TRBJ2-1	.	CATTSGYNEQFF	TGTGCCACCACATCCGGGTACAATGAGCAGTTCTTC
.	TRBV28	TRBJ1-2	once	CASSGRQETYSYTF	TGTGCCAGCAGTGGCCGACAGGAGACCTATAGCTACACCTTC
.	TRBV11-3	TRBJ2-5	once	CASSLTLQETQYF	TGTGCCAGCAGCTTAACACTTCAAGAGACCCAGTACTTC
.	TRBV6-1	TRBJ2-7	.	CASSNYYEQYF	TGTGCCAGCAGTAACTACTACGAGCAGTACTTC
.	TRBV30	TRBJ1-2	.	CAWSWGTTHNYGYTF	TGTGCCTGGAGTTGGGGGACAACCCATAACTATGGCTACACCTTC
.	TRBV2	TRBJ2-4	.	CASSLTGPYGNIQYF	TGTGCCAGCAGCCTTACAGGCCCCTATGGAAACATTCAGTACTTC
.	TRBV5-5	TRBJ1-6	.	CASSLSSGYNSPLHF	TGTGCCAGCAGCTTAAGTTCGGGGTATAATTCACCCCTCCACTTT
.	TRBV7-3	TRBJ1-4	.	CASSLIGVRGYEKLFF	TGTGCCAGCAGCTTAATCGGGGTAAGGGGTTATGAAAAACTGTTTTTT
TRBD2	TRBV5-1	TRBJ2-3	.	CASSLPAGGTDTQYF	TGCGCCAGCAGTCTCCCCGCGGGAGGCACAGATACGCAGTATTTT